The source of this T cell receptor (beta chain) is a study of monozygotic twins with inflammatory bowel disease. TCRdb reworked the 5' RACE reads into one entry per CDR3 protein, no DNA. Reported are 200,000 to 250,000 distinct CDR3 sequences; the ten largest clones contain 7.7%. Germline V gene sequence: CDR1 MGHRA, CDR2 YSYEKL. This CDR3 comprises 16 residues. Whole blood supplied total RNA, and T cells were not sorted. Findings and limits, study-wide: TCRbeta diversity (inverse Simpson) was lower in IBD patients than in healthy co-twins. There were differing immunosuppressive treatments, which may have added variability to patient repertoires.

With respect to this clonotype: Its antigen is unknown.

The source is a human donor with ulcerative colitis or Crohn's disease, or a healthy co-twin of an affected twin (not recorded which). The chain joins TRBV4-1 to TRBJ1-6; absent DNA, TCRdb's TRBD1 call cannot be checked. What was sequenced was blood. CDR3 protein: CASSQVLAGDGSPLHF.